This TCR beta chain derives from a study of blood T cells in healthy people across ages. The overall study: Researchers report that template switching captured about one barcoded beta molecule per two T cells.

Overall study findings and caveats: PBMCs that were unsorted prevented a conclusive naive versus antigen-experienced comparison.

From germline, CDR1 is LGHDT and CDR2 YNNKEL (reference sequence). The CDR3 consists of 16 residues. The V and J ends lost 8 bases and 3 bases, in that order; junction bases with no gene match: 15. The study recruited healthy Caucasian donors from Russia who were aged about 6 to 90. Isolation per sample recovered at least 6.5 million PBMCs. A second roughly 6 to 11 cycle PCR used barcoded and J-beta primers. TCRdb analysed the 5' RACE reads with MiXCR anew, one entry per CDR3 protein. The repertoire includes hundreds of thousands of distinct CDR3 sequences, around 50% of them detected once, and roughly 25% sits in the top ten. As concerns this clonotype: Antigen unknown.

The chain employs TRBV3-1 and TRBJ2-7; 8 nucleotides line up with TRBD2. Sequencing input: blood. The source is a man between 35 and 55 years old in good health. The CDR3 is CASGRGGTRIVYEQYF. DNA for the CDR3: TGTGCCAGCGGCCGAGGGGGGACTAGAATCGTCTACGAGCAGTACTTC.